Listed below are T cell receptor beta chains from one sample, sequenced in a study of T cell changes during pregnancy in multiple sclerosis. Data came from immunoSEQ multiplex PCR; TCRdb stores just in-frame clones and leaves some out. Altogether about 87,000 clones are present, 90% to 95% being singletons, with the ten largest covering around 1.4%. Material: peripheral blood, obtained in the third trimester of pregnancy. These receptors were obtained from a female donor in good health, enrolled as a control in a pregnancy study. Both conserved end residues are part of each CDR3. D genes are given only for firm matches. Rows give clone size only sometimes, using once, few, many, or a class for an expanded clone.

size	D	J	V	CDR3	DNA
.	TRBD1	TRBJ1-5	TRBV7-8	CASSLVSRRQGYSNQPQHF	TGTGCCAGCAGCTTAGTTTCGAGGCGACAGGGGTATAGCAATCAGCCCCAGCATTTT
once	.	TRBJ1-2	TRBV28	CASTSPTGGSDGYTF	TGTGCCAGCACTTCTCCTACGGGGGGTAGTGATGGCTACACCTTC
.	.	TRBJ2-2	TRBV19	CASSRWESNTGELFF	TGTGCCAGTAGTAGGTGGGAGAGCAACACCGGGGAGCTGTTTTTT
.	TRBD1	TRBJ2-2	TRBV15	CATRTDREAGELFF	TGTGCCACCAGAACGGACAGGGAGGCCGGGGAGCTGTTTTTT
.	TRBD2	TRBJ2-3	TRBV27	CASSSLLAAGVRIGTDTQYF	TGTGCCAGCAGCAGTTTATTGGCAGCGGGAGTACGTATCGGCACAGATACGCAGTATTTT
.	TRBD1	TRBJ2-5	TRBV28	CASSPGTVKGTQYF	TGTGCCAGCAGTCCAGGGACAGTAAAGGGGACCCAGTACTTC
.	TRBD1	TRBJ2-7	TRBV11-2	CASSLVTGPYEQYF	TGTGCCAGCAGCTTAGTGACAGGGCCCTACGAGCAGTACTTC
.	.	TRBJ2-5	TRBV30	CAWSDWTGQETQYF	TGTGCCTGGAGTGATTGGACGGGACAAGAGACCCAGTACTTC
.	.	TRBJ2-5	TRBV6-7	CASSYSRLPAQETQYF	TGTGCCAGCAGTTACTCGAGACTACCCGCCCAAGAGACCCAGTACTTC
.	.	TRBJ2-7	TRBV5-1	CASSQGPGTHYEQYF	TGCGCCAGCAGCCAAGGGCCCGGGACACACTACGAGCAGTACTTC
.	.	TRBJ2-1	TRBV28	CASNSRETSNNEQFF	TGTGCCAGCAACAGTAGAGAGACTAGTAACAATGAGCAGTTCTTC
few	.	TRBJ2-1	TRBV11-2	CASSLELGPYNEQFF	TGTGCCAGCAGCTTAGAACTTGGGCCCTACAATGAGCAGTTCTTC
.	.	TRBJ2-1	TRBV2	CASSELSREFFEQFF	TGTGCCAGCAGTGAATTGTCTAGAGAGTTTTTTGAGCAGTTCTTC
.	TRBD2	TRBJ2-1	TRBV18	CASSPQTSGVYNEQFF	TGTGCCAGCTCACCGCAAACTAGCGGGGTCTACAATGAGCAGTTCTTC
.	.	TRBJ2-3	TRBV5-1	CASSLSGGSTDTQYF	TGCGCCAGCAGCTTGAGCGGAGGGAGCACAGATACGCAGTATTTT
.	.	TRBJ1-4	TRBV28	CASSSPRQESNEKLFF	TGTGCCAGCAGTTCCCCCCGACAGGAGTCAAATGAAAAACTGTTTTTT
.	.	TRBJ2-3	TRBV2	CASSRGGPTRDTQYF	TGTGCCAGCAGCCGAGGGGGTCCCACACGGGATACGCAGTATTTT